The subject of this entry is one T cell receptor beta chain. The data originate from a study of blood T cell repertoires in COVID-19. About the research overall: Sites across the United States, Italy and Spain contributed samples from acute and convalescent COVID-19. The cDNA or gDNA used as material had been derived from T cells, B-cell-depleted T cells, or PBMCs.

Per the authors' pipeline: Estimation of nucleated cell counts was performed using reference gene primer amplification. Data came from immunoSEQ multiplex PCR; TCRdb stores just in-frame clones and leaves some out. V, J and clone size reflect that table, while D and trimming were determined from the DNA. The sample carries about 160,000 clones, approximately 90% recorded once. CDR1 SEHNR and CDR2 FQNEAQ come from the germline V gene (reference sequence). The ends were cut back, 7 bases at V and 7 bases at J, with 20 bases in the middle. This CDR3 is built from 15 residues. The clonotype comes from a woman aged 55-69 years with active or convalescent COVID-19. Sequenced input: peripheral blood. V usage is TRBV7-9 and J usage is TRBJ2-1; tentatively, D is TRBD2 (6 bases). The CDR3 reads CASTLFGRGENEQFF. CDR3 nucleotides: TGTGCCAGCACCCTCTTTGGGCGCGGGGAGAATGAGCAGTTCTTC.